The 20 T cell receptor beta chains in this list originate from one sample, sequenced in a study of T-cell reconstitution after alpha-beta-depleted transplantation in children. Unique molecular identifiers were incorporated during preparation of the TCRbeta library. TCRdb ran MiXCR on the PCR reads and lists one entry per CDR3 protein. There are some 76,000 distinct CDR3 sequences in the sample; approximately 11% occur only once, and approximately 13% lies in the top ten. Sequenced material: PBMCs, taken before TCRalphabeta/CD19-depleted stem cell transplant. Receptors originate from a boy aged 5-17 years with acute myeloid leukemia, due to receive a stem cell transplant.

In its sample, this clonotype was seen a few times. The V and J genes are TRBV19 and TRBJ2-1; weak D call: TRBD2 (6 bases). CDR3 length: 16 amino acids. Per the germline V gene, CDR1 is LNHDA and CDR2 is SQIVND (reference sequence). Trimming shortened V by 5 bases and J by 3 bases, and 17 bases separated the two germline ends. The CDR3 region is CASSESSGGVYNEQFF. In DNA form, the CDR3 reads TGTGCCAGTAGTGAGTCTAGTGGAGGGGTCTACAATGAGCAGTTCTTC.

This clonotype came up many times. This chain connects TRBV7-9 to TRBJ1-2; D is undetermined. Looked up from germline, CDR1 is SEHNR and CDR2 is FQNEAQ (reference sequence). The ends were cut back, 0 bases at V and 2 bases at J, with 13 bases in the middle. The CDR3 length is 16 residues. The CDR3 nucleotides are TGTGCCAGCAGCTTAGCGCTTACTCAGCCGAACTATGGCTACACCTTC. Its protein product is CASSLALTQPNYGYTF.

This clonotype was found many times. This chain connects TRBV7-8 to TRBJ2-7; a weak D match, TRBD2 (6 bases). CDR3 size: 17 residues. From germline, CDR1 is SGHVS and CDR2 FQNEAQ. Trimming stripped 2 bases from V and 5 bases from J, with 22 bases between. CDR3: CASSLLASGTAVNEQYF. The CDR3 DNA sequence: TGTGCCAGCAGCTTATTGGCCTCCGGGACTGCCGTGAACGAGCAGTACTTC.

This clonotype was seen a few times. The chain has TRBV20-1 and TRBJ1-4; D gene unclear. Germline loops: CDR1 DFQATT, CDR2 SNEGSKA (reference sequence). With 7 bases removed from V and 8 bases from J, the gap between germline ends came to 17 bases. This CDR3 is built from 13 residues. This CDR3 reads CSVSRVLGEKLFF. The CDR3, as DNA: TGCAGTGTCTCTCGGGTTTTGGGGGAAAAACTGTTTTTT.

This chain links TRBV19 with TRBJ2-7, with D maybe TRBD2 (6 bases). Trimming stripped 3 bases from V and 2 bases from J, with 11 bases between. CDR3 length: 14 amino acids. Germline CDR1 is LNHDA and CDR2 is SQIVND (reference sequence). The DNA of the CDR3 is TGTGCCAGTAGTATTAGCGGTACGACCTACGAGCAGTACTTC. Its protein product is CASSISGTTYEQYF.

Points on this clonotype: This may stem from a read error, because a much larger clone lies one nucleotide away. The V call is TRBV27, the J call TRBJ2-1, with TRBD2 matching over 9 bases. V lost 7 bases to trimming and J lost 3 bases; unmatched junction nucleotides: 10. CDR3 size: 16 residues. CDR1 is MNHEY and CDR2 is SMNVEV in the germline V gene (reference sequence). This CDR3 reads CASTYLAGGNYNEQFF. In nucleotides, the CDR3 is TGTGCCAGCACTTACCTGGCGGGAGGGAACTACAATGAGCAGTTCTTC.

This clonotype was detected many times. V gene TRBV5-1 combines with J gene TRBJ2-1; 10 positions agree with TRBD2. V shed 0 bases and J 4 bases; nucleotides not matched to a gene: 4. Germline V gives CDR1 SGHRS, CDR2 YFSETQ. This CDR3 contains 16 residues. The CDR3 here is CASSLVTSGAYNEQFF. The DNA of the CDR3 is TGCGCCAGCAGCTTGGTTACTAGCGGGGCATACAATGAGCAGTTCTTC. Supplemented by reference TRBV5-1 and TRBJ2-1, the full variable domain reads KAGVTQTPRYLIKTRGQQVTLSCSPISGHRSVSWYQQTPGQGLQFLFEYFSETQRNKGNFPGRFSGRQFSNSRSEMNVSTLELGDSALYLCASSLVTSGAYNEQFFGPGTRLTVL.

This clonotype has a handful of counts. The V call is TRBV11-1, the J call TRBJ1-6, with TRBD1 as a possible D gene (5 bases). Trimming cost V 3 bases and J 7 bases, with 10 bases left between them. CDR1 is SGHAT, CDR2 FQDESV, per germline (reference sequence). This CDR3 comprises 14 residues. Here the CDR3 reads CASSFRADNSPLHF. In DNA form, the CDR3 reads TGTGCCAGCAGCTTCAGGGCGGACAATTCACCCCTCCACTTT.

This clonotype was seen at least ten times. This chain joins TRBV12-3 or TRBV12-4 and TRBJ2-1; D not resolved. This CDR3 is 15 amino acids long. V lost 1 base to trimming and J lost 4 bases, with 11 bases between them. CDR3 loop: CASSLEPPIYNEQFF. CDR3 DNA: TGTGCCAGCAGTTTAGAGCCCCCAATTTACAATGAGCAGTTCTTC.

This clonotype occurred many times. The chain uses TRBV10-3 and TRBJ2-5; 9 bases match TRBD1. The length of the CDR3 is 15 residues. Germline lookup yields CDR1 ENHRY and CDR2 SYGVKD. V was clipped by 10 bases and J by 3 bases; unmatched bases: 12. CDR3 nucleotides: TGTGCCACTCTGGGCGGACAGGGGAGAGAAGAGACCCAGTACTTC. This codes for CATLGGQGREETQYF.

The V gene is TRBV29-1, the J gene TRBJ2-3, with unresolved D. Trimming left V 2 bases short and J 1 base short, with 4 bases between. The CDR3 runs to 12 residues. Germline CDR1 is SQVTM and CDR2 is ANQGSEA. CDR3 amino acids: CSVEQGTDTQYF. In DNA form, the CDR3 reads TGCAGCGTTGAACAGGGCACAGATACGCAGTATTTT.

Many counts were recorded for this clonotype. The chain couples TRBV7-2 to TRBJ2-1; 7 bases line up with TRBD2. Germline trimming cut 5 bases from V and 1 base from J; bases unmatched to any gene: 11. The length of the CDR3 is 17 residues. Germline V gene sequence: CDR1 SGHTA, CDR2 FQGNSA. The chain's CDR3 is CASSQKEAGDSYNEQFF. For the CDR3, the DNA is TGTGCCAGCAGCCAGAAGGAGGCGGGAGATTCCTACAATGAGCAGTTCTTC.

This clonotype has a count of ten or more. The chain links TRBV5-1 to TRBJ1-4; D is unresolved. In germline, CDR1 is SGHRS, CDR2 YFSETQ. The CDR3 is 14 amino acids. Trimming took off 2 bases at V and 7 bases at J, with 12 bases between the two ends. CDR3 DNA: TGCGCCAGCAGCTTATGGACCCCGGGTGAAAAACTGTTTTTT. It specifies CASSLWTPGEKLFF.

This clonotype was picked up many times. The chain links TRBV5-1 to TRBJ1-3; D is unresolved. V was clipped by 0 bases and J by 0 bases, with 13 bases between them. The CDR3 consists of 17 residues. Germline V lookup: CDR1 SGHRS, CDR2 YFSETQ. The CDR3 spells CASSLGFGSFSGNTIYF. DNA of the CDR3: TGCGCCAGCAGCTTGGGCTTCGGCAGCTTCTCTGGAAACACCATATATTTT.

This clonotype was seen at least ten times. CDR3 loop: CASSHLRTDTQYF. CDR3 bases: TGTGCCAGCAGCCATCTCAGGACAGATACGCAGTATTTT. This chain uses TRBV7-2 with TRBJ2-3; D gene unclear. Germline lookup yields CDR1 SGHTA and CDR2 FQGNSA. CDR3 length: 13 residues. Between the trimmed V and J ends, which lost 5 bases and 3 bases, there was a span of 9 bases.

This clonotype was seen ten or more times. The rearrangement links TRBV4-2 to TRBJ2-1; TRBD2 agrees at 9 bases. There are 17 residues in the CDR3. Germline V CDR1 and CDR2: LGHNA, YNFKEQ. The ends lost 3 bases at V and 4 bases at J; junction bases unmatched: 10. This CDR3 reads CASSHELPTSGYNEQFF. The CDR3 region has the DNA TGTGCCAGCAGCCATGAGCTTCCGACTAGCGGTTACAATGAGCAGTTCTTC.

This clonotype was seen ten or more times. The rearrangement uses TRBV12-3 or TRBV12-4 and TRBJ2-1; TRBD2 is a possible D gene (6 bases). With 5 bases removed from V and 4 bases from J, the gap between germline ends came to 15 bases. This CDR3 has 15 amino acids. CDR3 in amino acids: CASSRVSGAYNEQFF. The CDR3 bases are TGTGCCAGCAGTCGGGTTAGCGGAGCTTACAATGAGCAGTTCTTC.

The CDR3: CASLRGGPGEQFF. DNA for the CDR3: TGTGCCAGCCTCCGGGGGGGACCGGGGGAGCAGTTCTTC. The chain is built from TRBV2 and TRBJ2-1, with TRBD2 identical over 8 bases. V was pared by 8 bases and J by 10 bases, with 10 bases of the junction left unmatched. CDR1 and CDR2 from the germline V gene are SNHLY and FYNNEI. This CDR3 comprises 13 residues.

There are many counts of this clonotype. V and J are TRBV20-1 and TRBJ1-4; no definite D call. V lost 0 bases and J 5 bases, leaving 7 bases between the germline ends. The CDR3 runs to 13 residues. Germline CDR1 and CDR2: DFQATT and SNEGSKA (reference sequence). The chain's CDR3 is CSARDWRNEKLFF. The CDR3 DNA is TGCAGTGCTAGAGATTGGAGGAATGAAAAACTGTTTTTT.

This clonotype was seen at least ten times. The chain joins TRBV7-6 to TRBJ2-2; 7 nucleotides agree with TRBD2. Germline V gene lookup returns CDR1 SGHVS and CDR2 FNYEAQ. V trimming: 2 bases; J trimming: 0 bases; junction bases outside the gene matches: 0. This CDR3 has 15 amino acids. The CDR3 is CASSLLAANTGELFF. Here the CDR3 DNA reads TGTGCCAGCAGCTTACTAGCGGCGAACACCGGGGAGCTGTTTTTT. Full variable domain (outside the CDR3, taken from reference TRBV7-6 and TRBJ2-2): GAGVSQSPRYKVTKRGQDVALRCDPISGHVSLYWYRQALGQGPEFLTYFNYEAQQDKSGLPNDRFSAERPEGSISTLTIQRTEQRDSAMYRCASSLLAANTGELFFGEGSRLTVL.